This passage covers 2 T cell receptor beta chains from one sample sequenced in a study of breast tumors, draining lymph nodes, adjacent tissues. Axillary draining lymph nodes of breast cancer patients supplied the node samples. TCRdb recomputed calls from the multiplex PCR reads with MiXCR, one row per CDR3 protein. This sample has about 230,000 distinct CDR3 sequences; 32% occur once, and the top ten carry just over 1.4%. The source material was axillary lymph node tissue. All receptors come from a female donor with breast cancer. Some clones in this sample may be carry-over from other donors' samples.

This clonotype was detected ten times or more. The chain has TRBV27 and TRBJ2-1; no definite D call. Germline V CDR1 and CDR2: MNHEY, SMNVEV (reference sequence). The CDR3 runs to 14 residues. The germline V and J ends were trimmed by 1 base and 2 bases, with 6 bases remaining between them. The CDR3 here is CASSLFATYNEQFF. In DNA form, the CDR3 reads TGTGCCAGCAGTTTATTCGCGACCTACAATGAGCAGTTCTTC.

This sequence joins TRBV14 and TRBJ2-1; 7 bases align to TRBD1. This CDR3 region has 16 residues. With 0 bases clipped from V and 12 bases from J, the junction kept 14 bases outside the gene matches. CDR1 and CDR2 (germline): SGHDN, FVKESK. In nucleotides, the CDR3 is TGTGCCAGCAGCCAAGAGCGACAGGGAGCTTTGGGTGCGCAGTTCTTC. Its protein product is CASSQERQGALGAQFF.